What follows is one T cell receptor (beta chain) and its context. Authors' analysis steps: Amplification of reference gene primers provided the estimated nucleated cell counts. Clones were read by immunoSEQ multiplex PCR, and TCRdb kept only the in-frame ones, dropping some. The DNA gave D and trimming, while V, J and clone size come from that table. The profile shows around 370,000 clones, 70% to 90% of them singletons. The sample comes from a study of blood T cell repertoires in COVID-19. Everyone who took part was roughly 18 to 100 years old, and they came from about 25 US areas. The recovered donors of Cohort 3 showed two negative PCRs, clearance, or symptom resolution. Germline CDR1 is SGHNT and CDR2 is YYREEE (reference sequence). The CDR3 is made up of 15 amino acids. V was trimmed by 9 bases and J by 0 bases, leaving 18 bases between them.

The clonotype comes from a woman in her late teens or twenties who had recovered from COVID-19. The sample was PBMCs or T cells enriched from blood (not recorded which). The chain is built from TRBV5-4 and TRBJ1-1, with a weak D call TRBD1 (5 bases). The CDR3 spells CATGGGGLMNTEAFF. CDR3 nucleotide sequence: TGTGCCACCGGGGGTGGGGGATTAATGAACACTGAAGCTTTCTTT. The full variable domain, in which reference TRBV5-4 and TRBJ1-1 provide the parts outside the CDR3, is ETGVTQSPTHLIKTRGQQVTLRCSSQSGHNTVSWYQQALGQGPQFIFQYYREEENGRGNFPPRFSGLQFPNYSSELNVNALELDDSALYLCATGGGGLMNTEAFFGQGTRLTVV.